This TCR beta chain appears in the sequencing data of a study of shared clonotypes between healthy human individuals. As for the study in general: Each donor contributed plates that comprised three CD4 naive, three CD4 memory, two CD8 naive and one CD8 memory. The study's findings and limits: Large sequencing depth failed to make sorted-subset sequencing complete, rarefaction showed.

Comments on this clone: The antigen remains unidentified.

In germline, CDR1 is ENHRY, CDR2 SYGVKD. With V trimmed by 5 bases and J by 6 bases, 9 bases remained unmatched. This CDR3 contains 15 residues. Several immunoSEQ plates held equal portions of the genomic DNA taken from each subset. TCRdb keeps only in-frame clones here, not all; method: immunoSEQ multiplex PCR. The sample holds approximately 330,000 clones, around four fifths seen once. Partitioning of CD4+ cells yielded a CD45RA+ naive subset and a CD45RA-negative memory subset. The receptor was isolated from a man aged 25-45 years in good health. The V gene is TRBV10-3, the J gene TRBJ2-3, with 9 positions matching TRBD2. Specimen: memory CD4+ T cells sorted from blood. Subset denoted: CD45RA-negative fraction. The CDR3 region is CAISPSGVSGDTQYF. DNA for the CDR3: TGTGCCATCAGTCCTAGCGGGGTTTCGGGCGATACGCAGTATTTT.